Presented here are 26 T cell receptor beta chains from one specimen sequenced in a study of memory B cells and T cells in multiple sclerosis. Separate sequencing covered autoproliferating (CFSE-dim) and non-proliferating (CFSE-high) T cells from stimulus-free culture. Cultures began with roughly 5x10^7 CFSE-labeled PBMCs, unstimulated for roughly seven days, with replicate wells pooled. TCRdb keeps only in-frame clones here, not all; method: immunoSEQ multiplex PCR. The profile shows about 42,000 clones, roughly 82% of them singletons. Their cognate antigens are unknown. What was sequenced was PBMCs from blood kept in culture. These receptors originate from a human donor with multiple sclerosis.

The chain couples TRBV5-1 to TRBJ1-3; TRBD1 might be the D (5 bases). The CDR3 runs to 16 residues. The germline V gene has CDR1 SGHRS and CDR2 YFSETQ. Trimming took 0 bases from V and 0 from J, leaving 10 bases between them. The DNA for the CDR3 is TGCGCCAGCAGCTTGGGACAGTTAAGCTCTGGAAACACCATATATTTT. It is translated as CASSLGQLSSGNTIYF.

V usage is TRBV5-1 and J usage is TRBJ2-7; possible D gene TRBD2, 5 bases. Germline V gene data show CDR1 as SGHRS and CDR2 as YFSETQ. This CDR3 has 14 residues. Trimming shortened V by 0 bases and J by 3 bases, and 10 bases separated the two germline ends. The CDR3, as DNA: TGCGCCAGCAGCTTGGCCCGGGATATCTACGAGCAGTACTTC. Its translation is CASSLARDIYEQYF.

This sequence joins TRBV6-5 and TRBJ2-5; 9 bases are a match to TRBD2. V lost 6 bases and J lost 2; bases outside the gene matches: 7. Germline values: CDR1 MNHEY, CDR2 SVGAGI. The CDR3 extends over 15 amino acids. CDR3 in DNA: TGTGCCAGCAGAATTAGCGGGGGAGGTCAAGAGACCCAGTACTTC. This encodes CASRISGGGQETQYF.

This chain links TRBV28 with TRBJ1-3, with a tentative D call TRBD1 (6 bases). Germline loops: CDR1 MDHEN, CDR2 SYDVKM. Trimming shortened V by 5 bases and J by 4 bases, and 15 bases separated the two germline ends. CDR3 length: 15 residues. The CDR3 here is CASSRGVDSGNTIYF. The CDR3 DNA is TGTGCCAGCAGTAGGGGGGTGGATTCGGGAAACACCATATATTTT.

V and J are TRBV25-1 and TRBJ1-6; D uncertain. V gave up 0 bases and J gave up 7 bases, with 10 bases separating them. Germline V lookup: CDR1 MGHDK, CDR2 SYGVNS. This CDR3 is built from 15 residues. CDR3: CASSEYRSANSPLHF. The CDR3 DNA is TGTGCCAGCAGTGAATATCGGTCGGCCAATTCACCCCTCCACTTT.

The chain joins TRBV13 to TRBJ2-7, with D tentatively TRBD1 (5 bases). Germline V gives CDR1 PRHDT, CDR2 FYEKMQ (reference sequence). This CDR3 comprises 11 residues. Trimming took off 2 bases at V and 6 bases at J, with 5 bases between the two ends. The CDR3 loop reads CASSLTGEQYF. The CDR3 nucleotides read TGTGCCAGCAGCTTAACAGGCGAGCAGTACTTC. Complete variable domain (other parts from reference TRBV13 and TRBJ2-7): AAGVIQSPRHLIKEKRETATLKCYPIPRHDTVYWYQQGPGQDPQFLISFYEKMQSDKGSIPDRFSAQQFSDYHSELNMSSLELGDSALYFCASSLTGEQYFGPGTRLTVT.

The V and J genes are TRBV6-5 and TRBJ1-6; TRBD1 aligns across 9 bases. The CDR3 totals 15 residues. With V trimmed by 6 bases and J by 9 bases, 9 bases remained unmatched. Germline-derived CDR1 and CDR2 are MNHEY and SVGAGI. Here the CDR3 reads CASSNLGQGSSPLHF. The CDR3 nucleotides read TGTGCCAGCAGCAACTTGGGACAGGGATCTTCACCCCTCCACTTT.

This chain's CDR3 is CAISVGQNNSPLHF. The CDR3 region has the DNA TGTGCCATCAGTGTGGGACAGAATAATTCACCCCTCCACTTT. The chain combines TRBV10-3 with TRBJ1-6; 7 positions agree with TRBD1. V dropped 4 bases and J dropped 5; count of bases not matched to a gene: 2. The CDR3 sequence is 14 residues long. CDR1 and CDR2 from the germline V gene are ENHRY and SYGVKD.

The chain recombines TRBV5-1 with TRBJ1-2, with TRBD1 matching over 7 bases. Unmatched junction bases numbered 4, after V lost 8 bases and J lost 0 bases. Germline V gives CDR1 SGHRS, CDR2 YFSETQ. The CDR3 length is 13 residues. The DNA for the CDR3 is TGCGCCAGTGGGACAGAAGCTAACTATGGCTACACCTTC. Protein product: CASGTEANYGYTF.

V and J are TRBV7-8 and TRBJ2-1; D remains ambiguous. The germline gives CDR1 SGHVS, CDR2 FQNEAQ. CDR3 length: 16 residues. The V gene lost 5 bases and the J gene lost 3 bases, with 17 bases spanning the gap. CDR3 DNA: TGTGCCAGCAGCCCTGGTAGTTCAACCCTCTACAATGAGCAGTTCTTC. This gives the protein CASSPGSSTLYNEQFF.

This chain joins TRBV9 and TRBJ1-2; 8 nucleotides align to TRBD1. Germline assignment: CDR1 SGDLS and CDR2 YYNGEE. Losses at the gene ends were 3 bases for V and 8 bases for J; bases not matched to a gene: 15. There are 16 residues in the CDR3. CDR3: CASSAEGQGASYGYTF. CDR3 coding DNA: TGTGCCAGCAGCGCCGAGGGGCAGGGGGCGTCCTACGGCTACACCTTC.

This clone occurred a few times. The chain uses TRBV11-3 and TRBJ1-2; unclear D gene. The germline V gene encodes CDR1 SGHNT and CDR2 YENEEA. V was trimmed by 6 bases and J by 2 bases, leaving 13 bases between them. CDR3 length: 14 amino acids. CDR3 nucleotides: TGTGCCAGCAGTTCGACTGGTGGGAACTATGGCTACACCTTC. It specifies CASSSTGGNYGYTF.

A few counts support this clone. The CDR3 is CAWSTTGLHGYTF. As DNA, the CDR3 is TGTGCCTGGAGTACGACAGGGCTTCATGGCTACACCTTC. This chain joins TRBV30 and TRBJ1-2; TRBD1 matches 7 bases. The ends lost 2 bases at V and 6 bases at J; junction bases unmatched: 6. The CDR3 loop spans 13 amino acids. Looked up from germline, CDR1 is GTSNPN and CDR2 is SVGIG (reference sequence).

The gene calls are TRBV19 and TRBJ1-3; D uncertain. V dropped 5 bases and J dropped 0 bases, with 17 bases sitting between them. The length of the CDR3 is 17 residues. The V gene's germline CDR1 is LNHDA and CDR2 SQIVND (reference sequence). CDR3 amino acids: CASSPTWYGYSGNTIYF. The CDR3 region has the DNA TGTGCCAGTAGTCCAACATGGTACGGATACTCTGGAAACACCATATATTTT. Full variable domain (rest looked up from reference TRBV19 and TRBJ1-3): DGGITQSPKYLFRKEGQNVTLSCEQNLNHDAMYWYRQDPGQGLRLIYYSQIVNDFQKGDIAEGYSVSREKKESFPLTVTSAQKNPTAFYLCASSPTWYGYSGNTIYFGEGSWLTVV.

This chain joins TRBV6-1 and TRBJ2-7, with D tentatively TRBD2 (5 bases). This CDR3 has 13 residues. V was trimmed by 4 bases and J by 3 bases, leaving 10 bases between them. The germline V gene encodes CDR1 MNHNS and CDR2 SASEGT. This CDR3 reads CASSGTGGYEQYF. CDR3 nucleotide sequence: TGTGCCAGCAGTGGGACTGGCGGCTACGAGCAGTACTTC.

The chain is built from TRBV9 and TRBJ2-2; TRBD1 is a possible D gene (5 bases). The CDR3 spans 14 residues. Germline V gives CDR1 SGDLS, CDR2 YYNGEE. The V end lost 0 bases, the J end lost 7 bases, and 10 bases lay between the germline ends. The CDR3 DNA is TGTGCCAGCAGCGTAGGTCCAGGGAACGGGGAGCTGTTTTTT. Its translation is CASSVGPGNGELFF.

This sequence joins TRBV5-1 and TRBJ1-1; no clear D. The CDR3 consists of 13 residues. V was shortened by 4 bases and J by 1 base, with 8 bases between the two germline ends. CDR1 and CDR2 (germline): SGHRS, YFSETQ. CDR3 in DNA: TGCGCCAGCAGCGGTTGGGGGAACACTGAAGCTTTCTTT. This codes for CASSGWGNTEAFF.

This chain connects TRBV5-1 to TRBJ1-1; D unresolved. This CDR3 contains 13 residues. V was pared by 0 bases and J by 10 bases, with 13 bases between. Germline CDR1 reads SGHRS; CDR2 reads YFSETQ. CDR3 in amino acids: CASSLDPGEGAFF. In nucleotides, the CDR3 is TGCGCCAGCAGCTTGGATCCAGGCGAGGGAGCTTTCTTT.

This clone was detected only once. This rearrangement joins TRBV10-1 to TRBJ1-2, with D possibly matching TRBD1 (6 bases). Germline CDR1 and CDR2: WNHNN and SYGVQD (reference sequence). The CDR3 totals 13 residues. With 4 bases removed from V and 8 bases from J, the gap between germline ends came to 14 bases. The CDR3 DNA reads TGCGCCAGCAGTGTTAACCCTCAGGGGGGCTACACCTTC. Translating it yields CASSVNPQGGYTF.

This chain links TRBV4-1 with TRBJ2-3; D is unclear. The V end lost 0 bases, the J end lost 0 bases, and 13 bases lay between the germline ends. Germline loops: CDR1 MGHRA, CDR2 YSYEKL. The CDR3 loop spans 17 amino acids. CDR3 bases: TGCGCCAGCAGCCAAGAAGGGTCGTTAGCTAGCACAGATACGCAGTATTTT. Translation gives CASSQEGSLASTDTQYF.

The chain links TRBV2 to TRBJ1-2; D is perhaps TRBD1 (5 bases). The V gene lost 6 bases and the J gene lost 5 bases, with 13 bases spanning the gap. This CDR3 spans 13 amino acids. The germline V gene has CDR1 SNHLY and CDR2 FYNNEI. CDR3 nucleotides: TGTGCCAGCAGGGGAAGCAGGGATTATGGCTACACCTTC. It is translated as CASRGSRDYGYTF.

CDR3 nucleotide sequence: TGTGCCAGCTCACCATTGGGGACCCCTGGTGAAAAACTGTTTTTT. It specifies CASSPLGTPGEKLFF. The chain has TRBV18 and TRBJ1-4; perhaps TRBD1 as D (5 bases). Germline V gene data show CDR1 as KGHSH and CDR2 as LQKENI. The length of the CDR3 is 15 residues. V was trimmed by 2 bases and J by 7 bases, leaving 14 bases between them.

The CDR3 here is CSADSVPEAFF. The CDR3 region has the DNA TGCAGTGCTGACTCGGTACCTGAAGCTTTCTTT. The chain employs TRBV20-1 and TRBJ1-1; D gene uncertain. V dropped 5 bases and J dropped 6 bases, with 10 bases sitting between them. The CDR3 consists of 11 residues. The V gene's germline CDR1 is DFQATT and CDR2 SNEGSKA (reference sequence).

This clone was seen only a few times. The V call is TRBV7-9, the J call TRBJ1-2; D ambiguous. This CDR3 is built from 13 residues. Germline CDR1 SEHNR, CDR2 FQNEAQ (reference sequence). V gave up 8 bases and J gave up 4 bases, with 14 bases separating them. The chain's CDR3 is CASSDRTVYGYTF. In DNA, the CDR3 is TGTGCCAGCTCCGACCGGACTGTCTATGGCTACACCTTC.

The chain has TRBV7-2 and TRBJ2-2; 8 bases fit TRBD2. Trimming cost V 2 bases and J 4 bases; bases outside gene matches: 6. The CDR3 consists of 16 residues. CDR1 and CDR2 (germline): SGHTA, FQGNSA. The CDR3 region has the DNA TGTGCCAGCAGCTTAAGTCCCACTAGCGGCACCGGGGAGCTGTTTTTT. Residues: CASSLSPTSGTGELFF.

In this sample, this clone turned up a few times. V gene TRBV23-1 combines with J gene TRBJ2-7; TRBD2 might be the D (5 bases). TRBV23-1 is flagged as an ORF with uncertain function. The CDR3 covers 18 residues. Between the trimmed V and J ends, which lost 3 bases and 0 bases, there was a span of 21 bases. CDR3 DNA sequence: TGCGCCAGCAGTCATTCCCCTTCGAAGCGGTACAGCTCCTACGAGCAGTACTTC. This encodes CASSHSPSKRYSSYEQYF.